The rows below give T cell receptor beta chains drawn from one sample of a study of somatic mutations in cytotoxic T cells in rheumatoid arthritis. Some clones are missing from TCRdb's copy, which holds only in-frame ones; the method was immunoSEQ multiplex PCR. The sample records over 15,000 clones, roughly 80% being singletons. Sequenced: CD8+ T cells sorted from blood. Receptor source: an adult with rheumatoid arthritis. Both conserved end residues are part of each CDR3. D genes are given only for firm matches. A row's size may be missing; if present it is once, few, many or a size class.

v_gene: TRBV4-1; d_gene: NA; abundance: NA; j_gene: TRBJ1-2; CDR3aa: CASSQELRGEGYTF; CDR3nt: TGCGCCAGCAGCCAAGAATTGAGGGGAGAGGGCTACACCTTC
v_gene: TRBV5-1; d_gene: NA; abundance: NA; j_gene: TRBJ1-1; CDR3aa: CASSSGVNTEAFF; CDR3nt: TGCGCCAGCAGCAGTGGGGTCAACACTGAAGCTTTCTTT
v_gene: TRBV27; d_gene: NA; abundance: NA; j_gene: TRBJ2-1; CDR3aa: CASSLSGASATYNEQFF; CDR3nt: TGTGCCAGCAGTTTATCGGGAGCCTCAGCTACCTACAATGAGCAGTTCTTC
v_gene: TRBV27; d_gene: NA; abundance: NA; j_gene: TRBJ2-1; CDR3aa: CASSNYNEQFF; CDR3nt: TGTGCCAGCAGTAATTACAATGAGCAGTTCTTC
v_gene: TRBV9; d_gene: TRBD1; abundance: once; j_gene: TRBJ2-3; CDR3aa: CASSLRGRGSDTQYF; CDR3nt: TGTGCCAGCAGTCTACGTGGCAGGGGGTCAGATACGCAGTATTTT
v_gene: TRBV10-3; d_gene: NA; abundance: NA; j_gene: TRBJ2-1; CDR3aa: CAITPGLNEQFF; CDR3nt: TGTGCCATTACACCGGGCCTCAATGAGCAGTTCTTC
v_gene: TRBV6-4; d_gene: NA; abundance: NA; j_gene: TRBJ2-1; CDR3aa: CASSEWSSYNEQFF; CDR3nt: TGTGCCAGCAGTGAATGGAGCTCCTACAATGAGCAGTTCTTC
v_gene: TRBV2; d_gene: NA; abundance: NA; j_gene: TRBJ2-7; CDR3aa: CASKEGGLYEQYF; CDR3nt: TGTGCCAGCAAGGAGGGGGGACTCTACGAGCAGTACTTC
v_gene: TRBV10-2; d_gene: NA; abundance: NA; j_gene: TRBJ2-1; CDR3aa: CASSDQIYNEQFF; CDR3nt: TGCGCCAGCAGTGATCAGATCTACAATGAGCAGTTCTTC
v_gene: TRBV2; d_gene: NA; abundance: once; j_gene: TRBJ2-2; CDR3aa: CASYRPGLNTGELFF; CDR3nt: TGTGCCAGTTATAGGCCCGGCCTTAACACCGGGGAGCTGTTTTTT
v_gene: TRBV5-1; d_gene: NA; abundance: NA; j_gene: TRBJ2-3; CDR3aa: CASSLVWADTQYF; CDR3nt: TGCGCCAGCAGCTTGGTTTGGGCAGATACGCAGTATTTT
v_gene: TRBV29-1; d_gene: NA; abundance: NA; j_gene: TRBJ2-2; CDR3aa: CSVLPGPWNTGELFF; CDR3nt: TGCAGCGTATTGCCGGGACCGTGGAACACCGGGGAGCTGTTTTTT
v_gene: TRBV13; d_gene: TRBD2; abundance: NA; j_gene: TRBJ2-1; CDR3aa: CASSLSGGAGEQFF; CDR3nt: TGTGCCAGCAGCTTGAGCGGGGGGGCCGGTGAGCAGTTCTTC
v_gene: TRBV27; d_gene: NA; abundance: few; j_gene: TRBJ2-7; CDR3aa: CASSFRVSYEQYF; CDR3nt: TGTGCCAGCAGTTTTAGAGTTTCCTACGAGCAGTACTTC
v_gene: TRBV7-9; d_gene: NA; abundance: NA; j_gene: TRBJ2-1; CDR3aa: CASRRGDEQFF; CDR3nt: TGTGCCAGCAGGAGGGGGGATGAGCAGTTCTTC
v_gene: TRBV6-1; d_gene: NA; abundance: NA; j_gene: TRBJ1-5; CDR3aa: CASSEHLGAGNQPQHF; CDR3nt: TGTGCCAGCAGTGAACATTTGGGGGCGGGCAATCAGCCCCAGCATTTT
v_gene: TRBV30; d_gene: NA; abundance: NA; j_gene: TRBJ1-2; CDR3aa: CAWSDRQIGYTF; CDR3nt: TGTGCCTGGAGTGACCGACAGATTGGCTACACCTTC
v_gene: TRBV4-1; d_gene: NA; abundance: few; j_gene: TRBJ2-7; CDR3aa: CASSQDGREYEQYF; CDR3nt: TGCGCCAGCAGCCAAGACGGGCGCGAGTACGAGCAGTACTTC
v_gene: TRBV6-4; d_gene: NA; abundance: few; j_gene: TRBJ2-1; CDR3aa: CASSESEGGNEQFF; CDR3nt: TGTGCCAGCAGTGAGTCGGAGGGCGGCAATGAGCAGTTCTTC
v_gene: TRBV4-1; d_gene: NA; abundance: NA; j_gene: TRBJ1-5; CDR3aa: CASSPGGVAQPQHF; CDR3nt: TGCGCCAGCAGCCCCGGAGGGGTTGCTCAGCCCCAGCATTTT
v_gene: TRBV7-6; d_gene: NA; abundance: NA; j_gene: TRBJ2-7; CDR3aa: CASSPGPGDEQYF; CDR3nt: TGTGCCAGCAGCCCCGGACCCGGGGACGAGCAGTACTTC
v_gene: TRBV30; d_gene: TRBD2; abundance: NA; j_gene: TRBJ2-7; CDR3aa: CAWGLAGGLYSYEQYF; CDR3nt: TGTGCCTGGGGACTAGCGGGGGGCCTCTACTCCTACGAGCAGTACTTC
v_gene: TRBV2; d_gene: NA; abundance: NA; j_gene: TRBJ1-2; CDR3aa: CASSEASLSYGYTF; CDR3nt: TGTGCCAGCAGTGAAGCCTCCCTCTCCTATGGCTACACCTTC
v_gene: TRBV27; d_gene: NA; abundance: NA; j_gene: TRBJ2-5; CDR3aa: CASSLGMSGTQYF; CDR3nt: TGTGCCAGCAGTCTGGGGATGAGTGGGACCCAGTACTTC
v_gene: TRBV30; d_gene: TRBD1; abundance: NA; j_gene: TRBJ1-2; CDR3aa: CAWSTGVPFAYGYTF; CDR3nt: TGTGCCTGGAGTACAGGGGTCCCTTTCGCCTATGGCTACACCTTC
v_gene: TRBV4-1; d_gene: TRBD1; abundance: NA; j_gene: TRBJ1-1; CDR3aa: CASSQDPTGGTEAFF; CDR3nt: TGCGCCAGCAGCCAAGATCCGACAGGGGGAACTGAAGCTTTCTTT
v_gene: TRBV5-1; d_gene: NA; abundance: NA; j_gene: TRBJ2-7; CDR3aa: CASSPYRGGSYEQYF; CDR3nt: TGCGCCAGCAGCCCGTACAGGGGAGGGTCCTACGAGCAGTACTTC
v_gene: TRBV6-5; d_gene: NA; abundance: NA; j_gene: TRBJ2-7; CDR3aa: CASSYSRGAEQYF; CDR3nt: TGTGCCAGCAGTTACTCAAGGGGAGCGGAGCAGTACTTC
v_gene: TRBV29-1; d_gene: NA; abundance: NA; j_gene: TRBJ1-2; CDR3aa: CSVKINYGYTF; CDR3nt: TGCAGCGTTAAAATAAACTATGGCTACACCTTC
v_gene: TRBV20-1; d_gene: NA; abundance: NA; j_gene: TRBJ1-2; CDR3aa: CSARGVGGYTF; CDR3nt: TGCAGTGCTAGAGGGGTAGGTGGCTACACCTTC
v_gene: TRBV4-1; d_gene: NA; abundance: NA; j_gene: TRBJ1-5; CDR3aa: CASSLGRGNQPQHF; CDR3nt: TGCGCCAGCAGCCTTGGACGGGGCAATCAGCCCCAGCATTTT
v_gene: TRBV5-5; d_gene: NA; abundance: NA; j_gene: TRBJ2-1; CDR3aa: CASSLELAPDEQFF; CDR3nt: TGTGCCAGCAGCTTGGAACTAGCTCCAGATGAGCAGTTCTTC